A single sample gave rise to the 28 T cell receptor beta chains below, sequenced in a study of PD-L1 blockade in urothelial cancer. TCRdb's table, derived via immunoSEQ multiplex PCR, lists solely in-frame clones and lacks some. Found here are about 45,000 clones, more than 75% of them singletons; the top ten hold 13%. Time point here: peripheral blood 6 weeks after treatment start. The specimen was PBMCs, collected around atezolizumab (anti-PD-L1) treatment. The receptors were sampled from a man in his sixties with urothelial cancer.

The V gene is TRBV2, the J gene TRBJ2-3; maybe TRBD2 (5 bases). V was cut by 8 bases and J by 0 bases, with 12 bases left in between. The CDR3 consists of 14 residues. In germline, CDR1 is SNHLY, CDR2 FYNNEI. The CDR3 DNA follows: TGTGCCAGCGTCGGACTGACTAGCACAGATACGCAGTATTTT. Translated, it gives CASVGLTSTDTQYF.

This chain connects TRBV6-6 to TRBJ1-5, with 9 bases identical to TRBD1. Germline trimming cut 8 bases from V and 6 bases from J; bases unmatched to any gene: 5. This CDR3 region has 13 residues. Germline V gene sequence: CDR1 MNHNY, CDR2 SVGAGI (reference sequence). DNA for the CDR3: TGTGCCAGCGGGGGACAGGGCGGTCAGCCCCAGCATTTT. Protein product: CASGGQGGQPQHF.

The chain carries TRBV10-1 and TRBJ1-5, with D possibly being TRBD1 (5 bases). Trimming removed 0 bases at V and 8 bases at J, with 11 bases between. The CDR3 is 14 residues long. Looked up from germline, CDR1 is WNHNN and CDR2 is SYGVQD (reference sequence). As DNA, the CDR3 is TGCGCCAGCAGTGAGTCAGGGGTTTTGGAGCCCCAGCATTTT. It encodes CASSESGVLEPQHF.

The chain is built from TRBV5-1 and TRBJ1-1; the match to TRBD1 covers 10 bases. With 4 bases clipped from V and 1 base from J, the junction kept 7 bases outside the gene matches. Germline assignment: CDR1 SGHRS and CDR2 YFSETQ. CDR3 size: 16 residues. CDR3 residues: CASSKGQGGGNTEAFF. The CDR3 DNA reads as TGCGCCAGCAGCAAAGGACAGGGGGGCGGGAACACTGAAGCTTTCTTT.

This rearrangement joins TRBV19 to TRBJ1-4, with 7 bases fitting TRBD1. The CDR3 spans 14 residues. With 5 bases clipped from V and 4 bases from J, the junction kept 4 bases outside the gene matches. The germline V gene has CDR1 LNHDA and CDR2 SQIVND (reference sequence). The CDR3 nucleotides read TGTGCCAGTAGTCCGACAGGGTTTAATGAAAAACTGTTTTTT. Its protein product is CASSPTGFNEKLFF.

The chain has TRBV4-2 and TRBJ2-7; D is possibly TRBD1 (6 bases). Germline assignment: CDR1 LGHNA and CDR2 YNFKEQ. The CDR3 contains 15 residues. The V gene lost 5 bases and the J gene lost 0 bases, with 14 bases spanning the gap. Written as DNA, the CDR3 is TGTGCCAGCAGCGCAACTAGGGGGAGCTCCTACGAGCAGTACTTC. It is translated as CASSATRGSSYEQYF.

The genes are TRBV25-1 and TRBJ2-1; a weak D match, TRBD2 (5 bases). CDR3 length: 15 amino acids. Germline V gene data show CDR1 as MGHDK and CDR2 as SYGVNS. Trimming left V 3 bases short and J 2 bases short, with 11 bases between. In nucleotides, the CDR3 is TGTGCCAGCAGTGACGGTAGCGAGACCTACAATGAGCAGTTCTTC. This sequence encodes CASSDGSETYNEQFF. Combining the CDR3 with reference TRBV25-1 and TRBJ2-1 gives the whole variable domain EADIYQTPRYLVIGTGKKITLECSQTMGHDKMYWYQQDPGMELHLIHYSYGVNSTEKGDLSSESTVSRIRTEHFPLTLESARPSHTSQYLCASSDGSETYNEQFFGPGTRLTVL.

CDR3 sequence: CASSLRGLPTDTQYF. CDR3 nucleotide sequence: TGTGCCAGCAGCTTACGGGGACTCCCCACAGATACGCAGTATTTT. The rearrangement links TRBV7-2 to TRBJ2-3, with D perhaps matching TRBD2 (6 bases). This CDR3 region has 15 residues. Germline CDR1 and CDR2: SGHTA and FQGNSA. The V and J ends lost 2 bases and 2 bases respectively, with 11 bases between them.

This clone was seen ten or more times. The chain recombines TRBV14 with TRBJ1-1, with TRBD1 as a possible D gene (5 bases). The CDR3 has 19 amino acids. The germline V gene encodes CDR1 SGHDN and CDR2 FVKESK. The ends were cut back, 0 bases at V and 0 bases at J, with 20 bases in the middle. CDR3 coding DNA: TGTGCCAGCAGCCAAGATTTTACCGATCGGGGGTCTATGAACACTGAAGCTTTCTTT. Residues: CASSQDFTDRGSMNTEAFF.

This clone turned up a few times. V usage is TRBV6-5 and J usage is TRBJ1-2, with a possible D match to TRBD1 (6 bases). The CDR3 covers 13 residues. CDR1 MNHEY and CDR2 SVGAGI come from the germline V gene. Trimming removed 6 bases from V and 8 bases from J, with 16 bases in between. The CDR3 sequence is CASSNRADGGYTF. The CDR3 nucleotides are TGTGCCAGCAGCAACAGGGCCGATGGCGGCTACACCTTC.

This chain connects TRBV14 to TRBJ2-3; 11 nucleotides agree with TRBD2. V lost 0 bases, J lost 3 bases, and 11 bases stayed unmatched. The CDR3 is made up of 19 amino acids. Germline assignment: CDR1 SGHDN and CDR2 FVKESK. The CDR3 sequence: CASSQDYGTSGRGTDTQYF. The CDR3 DNA follows: TGTGCCAGCAGCCAAGATTATGGCACTAGCGGGAGAGGTACAGATACGCAGTATTTT.

V and J are TRBV15 and TRBJ1-5, with D possibly matching TRBD1 (5 bases). This CDR3 has 16 amino acids. Per the germline V gene, CDR1 is LNHNV and CDR2 is YYDKDF (reference sequence). V lost 0 bases to trimming and J lost 6 bases, with 15 bases between them. Written as DNA, the CDR3 is TGTGCCACCAGCAGAGAGTCGAGATGGGGGGGTCAGCCCCAGCATTTT. Translating gives CATSRESRWGGQPQHF.

The chain carries TRBV5-6 and TRBJ2-2; 14 nucleotides line up with TRBD2. CDR1 and CDR2 from the germline V gene are SGHDT and YYEEEE. Trimming took 4 bases from V and 1 from J; bases not matched to a gene: 6. The CDR3 has 18 amino acids. The CDR3 region has the DNA TGTGCCAGCAGCCAGGGACTAGCGGGGGCAGGGAACACCGGGGAGCTGTTTTTT. Its translation is CASSQGLAGAGNTGELFF.

J is TRBJ2-6 and V is TRBV18, with 7 positions matching TRBD1. J was trimmed by 0 bases and V by 4 bases; bases with no gene match: 3. There are 16 residues in the CDR3. Germline loops: CDR1 KGHSH, CDR2 LQKENI. Here the CDR3 DNA reads TGTGCCAGCTCACGACAGGGTACCTCTGGGGCCAACGTCCTGACTTTC. Translating it yields CASSRQGTSGANVLTF.

V and J are TRBV5-4 and TRBJ1-4, with D perhaps matching TRBD1 (6 bases). The germline CDR1 and CDR2 sequences are SGHNT and YYREEE (reference sequence). V was clipped by 0 bases and J by 8 bases, with 17 bases between them. This CDR3 has 16 amino acids. CDR3 DNA: TGTGCCAGCAGCTTGGCATCGGGCACAGGGAGAGAAAAACTGTTTTTT. This gives the protein CASSLASGTGREKLFF. Based on the CDR3 plus reference TRBV5-4 and TRBJ1-4, the full variable domain is ETGVTQSPTHLIKTRGQQVTLRCSSQSGHNTVSWYQQALGQGPQFIFQYYREEENGRGNFPPRFSGLQFPNYSSELNVNALELDDSALYLCASSLASGTGREKLFFGSGTQLSVL.

This chain joins TRBV28 and TRBJ1-1, with TRBD1 identical over 7 bases. The germline V gene encodes CDR1 MDHEN and CDR2 SYDVKM. This CDR3 spans 15 amino acids. Trimming took 6 bases from V and 7 from J; bases not matched to a gene: 14. The CDR3 loop reads CASRSGGMTGVEAFF. As DNA, the CDR3 is TGTGCCAGCAGGTCAGGGGGAATGACAGGTGTTGAAGCTTTCTTT.

The chain recombines TRBV7-2 with TRBJ2-1, with 12 bases aligning to TRBD2. Germline V gene data show CDR1 as SGHTA and CDR2 as FQGNSA. With V trimmed by 4 bases and J by 0 bases, 7 bases remained unmatched. The CDR3 length is 18 residues. The CDR3 nucleotides read TGTGCCAGCAGCTCACTAGCGGGAGGAACGATCTCCTACAATGAGCAGTTCTTC. It encodes CASSSLAGGTISYNEQFF.

The J gene is TRBJ2-2, the V gene TRBV6-6; 8 bases are a match to TRBD2. CDR1 is MNHNY and CDR2 is SVGAGI in the germline V gene (reference sequence). The trim removed 2 bases at V and 6 bases at J, leaving 2 bases unmatched. The CDR3 length is 14 residues. The CDR3 sequence: CASSYAGGSGELFF. The CDR3 DNA follows: TGTGCCAGCAGTTACGCGGGGGGATCCGGGGAGCTGTTTTTT.

This chain links TRBV27 with TRBJ2-3, with D possibly being TRBD2 (6 bases). Trimming pared 8 bases from V and 5 bases from J, leaving 20 bases between. Looked up from germline, CDR1 is MNHEY and CDR2 is SMNVEV (reference sequence). This CDR3 is 15 amino acids long. The CDR3 sequence is CASGKGGWTLDTQYF. CDR3 nucleotides: TGTGCCAGCGGTAAAGGAGGGTGGACACTAGATACGCAGTATTTT.

V and J are TRBV7-9 and TRBJ2-3; the D gene is possibly TRBD2 (7 bases). The CDR3 covers 13 residues. V was trimmed by 7 bases and J by 4 bases, leaving 12 bases between them. Germline V lookup: CDR1 SEHNR, CDR2 FQNEAQ (reference sequence). Here the CDR3 reads CASNQGGADTQYF. The CDR3, as DNA: TGTGCCAGCAACCAAGGGGGGGCAGATACGCAGTATTTT.

This sequence joins TRBV27 and TRBJ1-2; D is undetermined. The V end lost 2 bases, the J end lost 3 bases, and 7 bases lay between the germline ends. Per the germline V gene, CDR1 is MNHEY and CDR2 is SMNVEV (reference sequence). The length of the CDR3 is 13 residues. This CDR3 reads CASSLSTDYGYTF. The CDR3 DNA reads TGTGCCAGCAGTTTAAGCACAGACTATGGCTACACCTTC.

The rearrangement joins TRBV2 to TRBJ2-1; the D is unclear. Trimming left V 3 bases short and J 4 bases short, with 10 bases between. The CDR3 spans 14 residues. The germline gives CDR1 SNHLY, CDR2 FYNNEI. CDR3 residues: CASSETRNYNEQFF. CDR3 sequence (DNA): TGTGCCAGCAGTGAGACCAGGAATTACAATGAGCAGTTCTTC.

The CDR3, as DNA: TGTGCCAGCAGCTTAGATGGTAGGGGCGAAAACATTCAGTACTTC. It codes for CASSLDGRGENIQYF. The chain uses TRBV7-2 and TRBJ2-4; D is possibly TRBD1 (5 bases). Germline CDR1 is SGHTA and CDR2 is FQGNSA. Trimming took off 1 base at V and 5 bases at J, with 12 bases between the two ends. This CDR3 comprises 15 residues.

This CDR3 reads CASSQGLGASGNTIYF. The CDR3 nucleotides are TGCGCCAGCAGCCAAGGCCTTGGGGCTTCTGGAAACACCATATATTTT. The V gene is TRBV4-3, the J gene TRBJ1-3; tentative D call: TRBD1 (5 bases). This CDR3 has 16 amino acids. Germline-derived CDR1 and CDR2 are LGHNA and YSLEER. V was cut by 1 base and J by 1 base, with 11 bases left in between.

The rearrangement links TRBV7-2 to TRBJ2-5, with 13 bases fitting TRBD2. V shed 5 bases and J 5 bases; nucleotides not matched to a gene: 8. The germline V gene has CDR1 SGHTA and CDR2 FQGNSA. The CDR3 is 16 residues long. CDR3 coding DNA: TGTGCCAGCAGCCCGTCACTAGCGGGGGGGCCTGAGACCCAGTACTTC. Its protein is CASSPSLAGGPETQYF.

The gene calls are TRBV5-1 and TRBJ2-2, with 7 bases identical to TRBD1. Germline V gene data show CDR1 as SGHRS and CDR2 as YFSETQ. CDR3 size: 14 residues. The V segment lost 5 bases and the J segment 5 bases; nucleotides outside the gene matches: 6. CDR3 residues: CASSPDRLTGELFF. The CDR3 coding sequence is TGCGCCAGCAGTCCGGACAGGCTAACCGGGGAGCTGTTTTTT.

The rearrangement links TRBV6-6 to TRBJ1-1; D not certain. Germline lookup yields CDR1 MNHNY and CDR2 SVGAGI (reference sequence). Trimming removed 2 bases from V and 0 bases from J, with 7 bases in between. CDR3 length: 14 residues. This CDR3 is CASSYPDMNTEAFF. Here the CDR3 DNA reads TGTGCCAGCAGTTACCCCGACATGAACACTGAAGCTTTCTTT.

The rearrangement joins TRBV7-9 to TRBJ2-7, with a tentative D call TRBD2 (6 bases). The V end lost 1 base, the J end lost 5 bases, and 12 bases lay between the germline ends. The CDR3 has 14 residues. Germline CDR1 is SEHNR and CDR2 is FQNEAQ (reference sequence). The CDR3 sequence is CASSLGGLHDEQYF. CDR3 coding DNA: TGTGCCAGCAGCTTAGGGGGACTCCACGACGAGCAGTACTTC.